These T cell receptor beta chains were read from a single sample in a study of T cell repertoires in cytomegalovirus infection. TCRdb itself ran the reads through MiXCR, one entry per CDR3 protein. This table has hundreds of thousands of distinct CDR3 sequences, approximately 24% appearing once. Material for sequencing was CD8+ T cells from PBMCs. These receptors were obtained from a human donor in good health (CMV status not recorded). Some clones in this sample may be carry-over from other donors' samples. Each CDR3 is given with its conserved first and last residue. The order of the fields is D gene, CDR3 length, V gene, clone size, J gene, CDR3 DNA, CDR3 protein. D genes are given only for firm matches. A clone size is listed for some rows: how often the clone was seen (once, few, many), or a class if it is expanded.

TRBD1	15	TRBV7-9	-	TRBJ1-1	TGTGCCAGCAGCACGACGGACAGGGGGCGGACTGAAGCTTTCTTT	CASSTTDRGRTEAFF
-	14	TRBV6-1	-	TRBJ1-2	TGTGCCAGCAGTTATGGATCCCGCGGGGGTGGCTACACCTTC	CASSYGSRGGGYTF
TRBD2	15	TRBV12-3/TRBV12-4	many	TRBJ2-1	TGTGCCAGCAGCGCGCGGGGGGGTTGGTACAATGAGCAGTTCTTC	CASSARGGWYNEQFF
-	13	TRBV27	few	TRBJ1-5	TGTGCCAGCAGTTCGAATGGGGTTCAGCCCCAGCATTTT	CASSSNGVQPQHF
-	15	TRBV7-6	few	TRBJ2-1	TGTGCCAGCAGCTTAGCTGGGGGTATCTCCAATGAGCAGTTCTTC	CASSLAGGISNEQFF
-	15	TRBV20-1	few	TRBJ2-2	TGCAGTGCCGAAGGGGCCGGCCTTAACACCGGGGAGCTGTTTTTT	CSAEGAGLNTGELFF
-	12	TRBV20-1	-	TRBJ2-2	TGCAGTGCTAGCCCCGGGGGCGGGGAGCTGTTTTTT	CSASPGGGELFF
-	14	TRBV6-1	few	TRBJ2-7	TGTGCCAGCAGTTTTGGCGAAAGCTCCTACGAGCAGTACTTC	CASSFGESSYEQYF
TRBD1	21	TRBV7-2	many	TRBJ1-5	TGTGCCAGCAGCCCCGGGACAGGGATTGGCGTTCTTTTTCATAGCAATCAGCCCCAGCATTTT	CASSPGTGIGVLFHSNQPQHF
-	15	TRBV25-1	few	TRBJ1-1	TGTGCCAGCCGCTCCCGGCAGGGACTGAACACTGAAGCTTTCTTT	CASRSRQGLNTEAFF
-	15	TRBV6-2/TRBV6-3	-	TRBJ1-1	TGTGCCAGCCGACCCCTCAGCGGCATGAACACTGAAGCTTTCTTT	CASRPLSGMNTEAFF
TRBD2	17	TRBV15	few	TRBJ2-2	TGTGCCACCAGCAGAGTCCCAGGGACTAGCAGGGCCGGGGAGCTGTTTTTT	CATSRVPGTSRAGELFF
-	15	TRBV7-9	-	TRBJ2-6	TGTGCCAGCAGCCCACACATCTCTGGGGCCAACGTCCTGACTTTC	CASSPHISGANVLTF
-	14	TRBV2	few	TRBJ2-1	TGTGCCAGCAGTGACCTACTAACCTACAATGAGCAGTTCTTC	CASSDLLTYNEQFF
-	17	TRBV6-2/TRBV6-3	few	TRBJ2-1	TGTGCCAGCAGTTACCCCGAACTAGTCCTCAACTACAATGAGCAGTTCTTC	CASSYPELVLNYNEQFF
-	18	TRBV12-3/TRBV12-4	few	TRBJ2-3	TGTGCCAGCAGTTTGATTCTGGACAGAGGACCTAGCACAGATACGCAGTATTTT	CASSLILDRGPSTDTQYF
-	16	TRBV4-3	-	TRBJ2-3	TGCGCCAGCAGCCAAGATACGGGAGCTTACACAGATACGCAGTATTTT	CASSQDTGAYTDTQYF
-	16	TRBV28	many	TRBJ2-5	TGTGCCACCGAGGGTCGAGCCCATGACAGCGAAGAGACCCAGTACTTC	CATEGRAHDSEETQYF
TRBD2	15	TRBV7-2	many	TRBJ2-7	TGTGCCAGCAGCTATAGCGGGCCGGTTTCCTACGAGCAGTACTTC	CASSYSGPVSYEQYF
-	13	TRBV29-1	-	TRBJ2-3	TGCAGCGTTGAAGATCTTGGTTCAGATACGCAGTATTTT	CSVEDLGSDTQYF
-	14	TRBV5-6	-	TRBJ1-5	TGTGCCAGCAGCTTGGCGGCCGGTGGGGGGCCCCAGCATTTT	CASSLAAGGGPQHF
TRBD1	14	TRBV28	few	TRBJ2-3	TGTGCCAGCAGGGATCTACAGGGGGCAGATACGCAGTATTTT	CASRDLQGADTQYF
-	12	TRBV20-1	-	TRBJ2-7	TGCAGTGCCCTGTGGGTCGGCTACGAGCAGTACTTC	CSALWVGYEQYF
TRBD1	15	TRBV28	-	TRBJ2-1	TGTGCCAGCAGCCGACGACAGGGGGTCGAAAATGAGCAGTTCTTC	CASSRRQGVENEQFF
TRBD2	16	TRBV28	many	TRBJ2-5	TGTGCCAGCAGCCTCACTAGCGGGGGGGCTAAGGAGACCCAGTACTTC	CASSLTSGGAKETQYF
TRBD2	14	TRBV7-2	few	TRBJ2-1	TGTGCCAGCAGCTTAGCGGGACTAGTCCCTGAGCAGTTCTTC	CASSLAGLVPEQFF
-	13	TRBV27	few	TRBJ1-1	TGTGCCAGCAGTTTATCGCCGGGGGTTGAAGCTTTCTTT	CASSLSPGVEAFF
TRBD2	16	TRBV7-3	many	TRBJ2-3	TGTGCCAGCAGCCCGACTAGCGGGGGGGGCCTAGATACGCAGTATTTT	CASSPTSGGGLDTQYF
-	15	TRBV14	-	TRBJ2-6	TGTGCCAGCAGCCAATATTCACCTGGGGCCAACGTCCTGACTTTC	CASSQYSPGANVLTF
TRBD2	15	TRBV19	few	TRBJ2-3	TGTGCCAGTAGTATTTCCGGGACTAGTGCAGATACGCAGTATTTT	CASSISGTSADTQYF
-	14	TRBV7-2	many	TRBJ2-5	TGTGCCAGCAGCTCGGCCCTACGGGGGGAGACCCAGTACTTC	CASSSALRGETQYF
-	13	TRBV6-6	many	TRBJ1-3	TGTGCCAGCAGTTACTCCCAAGGAAACACCATATATTTT	CASSYSQGNTIYF
TRBD1	14	TRBV29-1	few	TRBJ1-1	TGCAGCGCCGAGGGGGGACAGGGGGACACTGAAGCTTTCTTT	CSAEGGQGDTEAFF
-	12	TRBV5-6	-	TRBJ1-1	TGTGCCAGCAGCTTGGACGTAACTGAAGCTTTCTTT	CASSLDVTEAFF
TRBD1	17	TRBV19	-	TRBJ2-6	TGTGCCAGTACCCGGACAGGGGGCGTCTCCGGGGCCAACGTCCTGACTTTC	CASTRTGGVSGANVLTF
TRBD2	21	TRBV29-1	-	TRBJ2-1	TGCAGCGTTGAGGGCAGAGGGGGACACCCGACTAGCGGGGGCCCTGTTTATGAGCAGTTCTTC	CSVEGRGGHPTSGGPVYEQFF
-	16	TRBV6-1	-	TRBJ2-3	TGTGCCAGCAGTCCTGGAGGACGGGGGAGCACAGATACGCAGTATTTT	CASSPGGRGSTDTQYF
TRBD2	17	TRBV6-5	-	TRBJ2-3	TGTGCCAGCAGTTATAGCCCACCAGCGGGGTACACAGATACGCAGTATTTT	CASSYSPPAGYTDTQYF
TRBD2	15	TRBV7-2	many	TRBJ2-1	TGTGCCAGCAGTGAGGGACTAGCGGGCTACAATGAGCAGTTCTTC	CASSEGLAGYNEQFF
-	13	TRBV11-2	many	TRBJ2-5	TGTGCCAGCAGCTTACCCCCAGCGGGGACCCAGTACTTC	CASSLPPAGTQYF
-	16	TRBV15	-	TRBJ2-1	TGTGCCACCAGCAGAGGTCGGGGGTTCTCCTACAATGAGCAGTTCTTC	CATSRGRGFSYNEQFF
TRBD2	15	TRBV10-2	many	TRBJ2-1	TGCGCCACTGTAGCGGGGCTAAGCTCCTACAATGAGCAGTTCTTC	CATVAGLSSYNEQFF
-	15	TRBV19	many	TRBJ2-3	TGTGCCAGTAGTATTTCGGGACTCAGCACAGATACGCAGTATTTT	CASSISGLSTDTQYF
-	13	TRBV29-1	few	TRBJ1-1	TGCAGCGTTGAAACCCGAGGCAGGAGTGAAGCTTTCTTT	CSVETRGRSEAFF
-	14	TRBV13	few	TRBJ2-5	TGTGCCAGCAGCTTGTTCCAGATCCAAGAGACCCAGTACTTC	CASSLFQIQETQYF
-	13	TRBV28	few	TRBJ1-1	TGTGCCAGCAGTTACTACCAGGGGTCTGAAGCTTTCTTT	CASSYYQGSEAFF
TRBD1	18	TRBV12-5	many	TRBJ1-4	TGTGCTAGTGGTTTGGAACGGACAGGGGGCGCAACTAATGAAAAACTGTTTTTT	CASGLERTGGATNEKLFF
-	14	TRBV20-1	few	TRBJ2-3	TGCAGTGCTAACGGGCAACCTAGCACAGATACGCAGTATTTT	CSANGQPSTDTQYF
-	16	TRBV20-1	-	TRBJ1-5	TGCAGTGCTAGACTGGGGGGGGGCGCGCGCAATCAGCCCCAGCATTTT	CSARLGGGARNQPQHF
-	16	TRBV6-2/TRBV6-3	-	TRBJ2-6	TGTGCCAGCAGGACGGGACACCCCTCTGGGACCAACGTCCTGACTTTC	CASRTGHPSGTNVLTF
-	14	TRBV6-5	many	TRBJ2-6	TGTGCCAGCAGCTCGAACTCTGGGGCCAACGTCCTGACTTTC	CASSSNSGANVLTF
-	13	TRBV7-3	few	TRBJ2-3	TGTGCCAGCAGCCCCACCCTGCAAGATACGCAGTATTTT	CASSPTLQDTQYF
-	12	TRBV28	-	TRBJ2-1	TGTGCCAGCAGTTCACTGGTACGGGAGCAGTTCTTC	CASSSLVREQFF
-	15	TRBV6-2/TRBV6-3	-	TRBJ1-1	TGTGCCAGCAGTTCGTACTCGTACGCCCAGGATGAAGCTTTCTTT	CASSSYSYAQDEAFF
-	15	TRBV20-1	-	TRBJ2-2	TGCAGTGCTAGAAGTCGGGACCATACCCCCGGGGAGCTGTTTTTT	CSARSRDHTPGELFF
TRBD1	15	TRBV27	few	TRBJ2-2	TGTGCCAGCAGACCAACAGGGGGTACCGTCGGGGAGCTGTTTTTT	CASRPTGGTVGELFF